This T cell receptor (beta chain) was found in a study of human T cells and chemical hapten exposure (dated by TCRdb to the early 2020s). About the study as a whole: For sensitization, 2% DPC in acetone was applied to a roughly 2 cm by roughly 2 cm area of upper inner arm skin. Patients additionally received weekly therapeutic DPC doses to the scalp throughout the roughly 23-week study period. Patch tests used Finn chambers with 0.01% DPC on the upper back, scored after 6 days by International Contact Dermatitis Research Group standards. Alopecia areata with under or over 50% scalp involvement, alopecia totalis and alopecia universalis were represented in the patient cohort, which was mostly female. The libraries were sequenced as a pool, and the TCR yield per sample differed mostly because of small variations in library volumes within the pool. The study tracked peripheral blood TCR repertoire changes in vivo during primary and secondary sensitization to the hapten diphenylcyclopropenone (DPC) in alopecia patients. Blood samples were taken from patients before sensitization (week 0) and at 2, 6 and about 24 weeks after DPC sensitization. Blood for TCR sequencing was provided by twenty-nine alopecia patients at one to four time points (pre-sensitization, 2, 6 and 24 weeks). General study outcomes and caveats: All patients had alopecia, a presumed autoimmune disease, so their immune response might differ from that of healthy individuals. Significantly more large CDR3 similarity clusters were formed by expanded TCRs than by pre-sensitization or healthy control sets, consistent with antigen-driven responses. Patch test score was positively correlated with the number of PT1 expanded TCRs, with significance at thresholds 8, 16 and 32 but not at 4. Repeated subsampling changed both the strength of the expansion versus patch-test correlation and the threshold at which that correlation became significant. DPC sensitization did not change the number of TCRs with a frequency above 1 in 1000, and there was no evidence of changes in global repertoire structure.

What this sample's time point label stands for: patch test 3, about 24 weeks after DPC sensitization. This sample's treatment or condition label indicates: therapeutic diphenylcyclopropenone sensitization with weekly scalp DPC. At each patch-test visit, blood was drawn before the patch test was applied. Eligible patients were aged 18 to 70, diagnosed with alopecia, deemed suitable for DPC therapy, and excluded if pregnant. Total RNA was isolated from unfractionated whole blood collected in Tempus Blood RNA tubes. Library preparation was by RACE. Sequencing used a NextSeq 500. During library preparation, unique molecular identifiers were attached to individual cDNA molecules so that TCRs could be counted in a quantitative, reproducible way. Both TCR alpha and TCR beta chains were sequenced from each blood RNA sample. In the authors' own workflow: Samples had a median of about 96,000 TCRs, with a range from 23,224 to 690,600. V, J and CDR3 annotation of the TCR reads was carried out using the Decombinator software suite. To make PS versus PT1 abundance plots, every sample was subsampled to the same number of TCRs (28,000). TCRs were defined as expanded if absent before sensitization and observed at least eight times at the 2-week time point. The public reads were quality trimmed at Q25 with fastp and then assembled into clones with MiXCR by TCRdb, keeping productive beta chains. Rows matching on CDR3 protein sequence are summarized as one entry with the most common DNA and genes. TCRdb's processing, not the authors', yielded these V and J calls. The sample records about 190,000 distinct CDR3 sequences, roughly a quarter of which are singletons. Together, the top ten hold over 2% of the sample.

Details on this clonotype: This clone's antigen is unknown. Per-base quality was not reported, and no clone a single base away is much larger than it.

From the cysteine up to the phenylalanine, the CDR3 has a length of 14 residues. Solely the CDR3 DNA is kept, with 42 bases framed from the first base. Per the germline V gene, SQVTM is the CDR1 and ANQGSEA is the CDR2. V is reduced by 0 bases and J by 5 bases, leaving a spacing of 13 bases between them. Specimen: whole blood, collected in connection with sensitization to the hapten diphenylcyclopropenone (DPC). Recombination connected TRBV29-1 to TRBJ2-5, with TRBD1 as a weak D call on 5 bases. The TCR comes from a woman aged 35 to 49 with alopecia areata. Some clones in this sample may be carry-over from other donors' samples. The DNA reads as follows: TGCAGCGTTGAAGAACCGGCAGGGCCCGAGACCCAGTACTTC. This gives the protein CSVEEPAGPETQYF. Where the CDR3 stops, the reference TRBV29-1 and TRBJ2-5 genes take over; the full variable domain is SAVISQKPSRDICQRGTSLTIQCQVDSQVTMMFWYRQQPGQSLTLIATANQGSEATYESGFVIDKFPISRPNLTFSTLTVSNMSPEDSSIYLCSVEEPAGPETQYFGPGTRLLVL.